This T cell receptor beta chain was recovered during a study of cytomegalovirus exposure and HLA in healthy donors. Study conclusions and caveats: In vitro data verified a few CMV-associated chains as specific for CMV antigens. Highest at DRB1 and lowest at HLA-C, TCR association rates differed among HLA loci in a later analysis. TCR beta V- and J-gene trimming, according to a later analysis, was linked to a missense DCLRE1C variant. Sequence variants that were highly shared formed a cluster that was likely a sequencing artifact.

On this clone: Its antigen remains unidentified.

The CDR3 is made up of 16 amino acids. Germline CDR1 and CDR2: MNHEY and SMNVEV (reference sequence). V lost 10 bases to trimming and J lost 7 bases, with 28 bases between them. The PCR ran on 60 Vbeta and 13 Jbeta primers. Sequencing used immunoSEQ multiplex PCR; TCRdb keeps in-frame clones, though not all of them. The listing contains 130,000 or so clones. The gene calls are TRBV27 and TRBJ2-5; D is possibly TRBD1 (5 bases). Sample: PBMCs. This sequence was found in a man in his late teens or twenties in good health and CMV-seronegative. The CDR3 DNA sequence: TGTGCCACCGCCCCTTTTGGCGGTCCCCCCCAGGGGACCCAGTACTTC. It encodes CATAPFGGPPQGTQYF.